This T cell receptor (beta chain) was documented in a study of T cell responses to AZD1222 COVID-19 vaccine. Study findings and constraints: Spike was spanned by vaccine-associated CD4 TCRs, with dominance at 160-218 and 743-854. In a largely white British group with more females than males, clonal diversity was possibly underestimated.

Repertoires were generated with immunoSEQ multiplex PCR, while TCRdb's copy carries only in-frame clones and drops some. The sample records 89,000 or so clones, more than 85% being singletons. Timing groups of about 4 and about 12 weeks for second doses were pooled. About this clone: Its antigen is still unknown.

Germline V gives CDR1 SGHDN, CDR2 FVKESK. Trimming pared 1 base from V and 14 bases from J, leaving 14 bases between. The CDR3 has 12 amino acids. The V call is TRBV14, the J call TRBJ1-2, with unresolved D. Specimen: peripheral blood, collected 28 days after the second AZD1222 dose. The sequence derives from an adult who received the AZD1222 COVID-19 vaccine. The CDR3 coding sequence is TGTGCCAGCAGCCAAGTTGGTAACAGTCGAACCTTC. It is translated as CASSQVGNSRTF.